The clone carrying this T cell receptor beta chain has only a few counts. Its target is not known. For the second PCR, which ran for roughly 7 to 11 cycles, a sample-barcoded 5' primer and a J-beta primer mix were used. TCRdb re-analysed the 5' RACE reads in MiXCR, keeping a single row per CDR3 protein. The top ten hold around 13% of the sample, which has 850,000 to 1,100,000 distinct CDR3 sequences, around two fifths seen once. The total RNA that was extracted per sample amounted to at least 5 micrograms. The sample originates from a study of blood T cells in healthy people across ages. The germline V gene encodes CDR1 MNHNS and CDR2 SASEGT. Trimming removed 6 bases at V and 4 bases at J, with 15 bases between. The CDR3 has 14 residues. Study conclusions and caveats: Unknown CMV status may confound age-related changes in expanded clones. The unsorted PBMCs prevented any conclusive comparison of naive versus antigen-experienced cells.

The sequencing input was blood. The receptor comes from a man aged 18-30 years in good health. The gene calls are TRBV6-1 and TRBJ1-2; D uncertain. The CDR3 reads CASRDTGWSYGYTF. The CDR3 bases are TGTGCCAGCAGGGATACCGGTTGGAGCTATGGCTACACCTTC.